This record concerns one T cell receptor (beta chain) sequence. Its cognate antigen is unknown. The source of the sample is a study of immune cell composition in non-small cell lung cancer. Study details: Lung adenocarcinoma or squamous carcinoma made up most tumours.

Normal lung was taken at the farthest possible site, at least 3 cm from tumour. Study results and limitations: Tumour TCR-beta clonality was not significantly tied to smoking pack-years.

The repertoire was sequenced with immunoSEQ multiplex PCR; TCRdb's copy has only in-frame clones and lacks some. In the table there are more than 1,200 clones, 55% to 75% of which are singletons. After removal of 10 bases from V and 6 bases from J, the junction contained 12 bases not matched to a gene. Germline V gene data show CDR1 as MNHNS and CDR2 as SASEGT. This CDR3 has 14 amino acids. The TCR originated in a human donor with non-small cell lung cancer. The sample taken for sequencing was non-adjacent lung tissue. V gene TRBV6-1 combines with J gene TRBJ2-3, with TRBD2 identical over 8 bases. The DNA of the CDR3 is TGTGCCATCATTCTAGCGGGCTCAAGGGATACGCAGTATTTT. Amino acids: CAIILAGSRDTQYF.